These 30 T cell receptor beta chains share one sample of origin, sequenced in a study of blood T cell repertoires in COVID-19. Assay: immunoSEQ multiplex PCR; the TCRdb copy retains only in-frame clones and omits some. Altogether about 99,000 clones are present, roughly nine tenths being singletons, with the ten largest covering approximately 3.6%. The material sequenced was peripheral blood. These receptors were taken from a woman in her sixties with acute or convalescent COVID-19.

The chain employs TRBV5-1 and TRBJ1-6; possible D gene TRBD1, 5 bases. CDR3 length: 15 amino acids. Trimming stripped 4 bases from V and 10 bases from J, with 18 bases between. CDR1 and CDR2 (germline): SGHRS, YFSETQ. CDR3 region: CASSPSRGGKSPLHF. In DNA form, the CDR3 reads TGCGCCAGCAGCCCGTCCCGGGGGGGAAAGTCACCCCTCCACTTT.

The chain carries TRBV7-9 and TRBJ1-1, with TRBD1 as a possible D gene (5 bases). Germline V gives CDR1 SEHNR, CDR2 FQNEAQ (reference sequence). The length of the CDR3 is 14 residues. V dropped 5 bases and J dropped 11 bases, with 21 bases sitting between them. The CDR3 region has the DNA TGTGCCAGCAGCGCCCTGGGGGGGTCCGGTTCGGCTTTCTTT. This gives the protein CASSALGGSGSAFF. The full variable domain, completed using reference TRBV7-9 and TRBJ1-1, is DTGVSQNPRHKITKRGQNVTFRCDPISEHNRLYWYRQTLGQGPEFLTYFQNEAQLEKSRLLSDRFSAERPKGSFSTLEIQRTEQGDSAMYLCASSALGGSGSAFFGQGTRLTVV.

The V and J genes are TRBV7-2 and TRBJ2-1, with no clear D. Germline V lookup: CDR1 SGHTA, CDR2 FQGNSA. Trimming removed 5 bases from V and 0 bases from J, with 11 bases in between. CDR3 length: 15 amino acids. The CDR3 spells CASSPDSTSYNEQFF. CDR3 coding DNA: TGTGCCAGCAGCCCCGACTCTACCTCCTACAATGAGCAGTTCTTC. Based on the CDR3 plus reference TRBV7-2 and TRBJ2-1, the full variable domain is GAGVSQSPSNKVTEKGKDVELRCDPISGHTALYWYRQSLGQGLEFLIYFQGNSAPDKSGLPSDRFSAERTGGSVSTLTIQRTQQEDSAVYLCASSPDSTSYNEQFFGPGTRLTVL.

The rearrangement uses TRBV5-1 and TRBJ2-3; weak D call: TRBD1 (6 bases). The CDR3 covers 15 residues. The V end lost 0 bases, the J end lost 6 bases, and 14 bases lay between the germline ends. In germline, CDR1 is SGHRS, CDR2 YFSETQ. CDR3 region: CASSLGITGRDTQYF. In DNA, the CDR3 is TGCGCCAGCAGCTTGGGGATTACAGGGCGCGATACGCAGTATTTT.

The V and J genes are TRBV29-1 and TRBJ1-2; weak D call: TRBD1 (5 bases). Between the trimmed V and J ends, which lost 4 bases and 7 bases, there was a span of 13 bases. The germline V gene encodes CDR1 SQVTM and CDR2 ANQGSEA. The CDR3 consists of 12 residues. This CDR3 reads CSVGAGQSGYTF. As DNA, the CDR3 is TGCAGCGTTGGGGCAGGGCAGAGTGGCTACACCTTC.

The V gene is TRBV6-5, the J gene TRBJ1-1, with D perhaps matching TRBD1 (6 bases). CDR3 length: 15 amino acids. Germline V gene lookup returns CDR1 MNHEY and CDR2 SVGAGI. Trimming left V 6 bases short and J 2 bases short, with 16 bases between. CDR3 bases: TGTGCCAGCAGAAAACAGGGAATCTTAAACACTGAAGCTTTCTTT. Translation: CASRKQGILNTEAFF.

This chain connects TRBV5-4 to TRBJ2-7; TRBD2 might be the D (5 bases). V dropped 6 bases and J dropped 2 bases, with 18 bases sitting between them. Germline V gives CDR1 SGHNT, CDR2 YYREEE (reference sequence). The CDR3 consists of 15 residues. The CDR3 is CASTPRGGPTYEQYV. The CDR3 DNA sequence: TGTGCCAGCACCCCTCGTGGAGGCCCGACCTACGAGCAGTACGTC.

The rearrangement joins TRBV30 to TRBJ2-1, with no clear D. This CDR3 is built from 12 residues. Germline-derived CDR1 and CDR2 are GTSNPN and SVGIG (reference sequence). The V end was cut by 3 bases, the J end by 6 bases, with 9 bases between. Written as DNA, the CDR3 is TGTGCCTGGAGGCCGTTTAGCAATGAGCAGTTCTTC. It is translated as CAWRPFSNEQFF.

V gene TRBV3-1 (or the pseudogene TRBV3-2) combines with J gene TRBJ1-2; TRBD1 matches at 10 bases. V shed 4 bases and J 5 bases; nucleotides not matched to a gene: 4. This CDR3 is 14 amino acids long. CDR1 and CDR2 from the germline V gene are LGHDT and YNNKEL (reference sequence). The CDR3 DNA reads as TGTGCCAGCAGCCGCGGGGACAGGGGATATGGCTACACCTTC. It yields the protein CASSRGDRGYGYTF.

The genes are TRBV28 and TRBJ1-3; D ambiguous. Trimming pared 3 bases from V and 2 bases from J, leaving 8 bases between. Germline V gene sequence: CDR1 MDHEN, CDR2 SYDVKM. The CDR3 sequence is 14 residues long. The CDR3 DNA reads as TGTGCCAGCAGTTTGGCGGGGACTGGAAACACCATATATTTT. It codes for CASSLAGTGNTIYF.

V is TRBV2 and J is TRBJ2-2, with D uncertain. The germline V and J ends were trimmed by 6 bases and 0 bases, with 5 bases remaining between them. The CDR3 has 13 amino acids. Germline V lookup: CDR1 SNHLY, CDR2 FYNNEI. CDR3 amino acids: CASSVSNTGELFF. The CDR3 DNA sequence: TGTGCCAGCAGCGTTTCGAACACCGGGGAGCTGTTTTTT.

The rearrangement joins TRBV7-6 to TRBJ2-7, with TRBD2 matching over 8 bases. The CDR3 totals 15 residues. Germline V gene sequence: CDR1 SGHVS, CDR2 FNYEAQ. V shed 3 bases and J 0 bases; nucleotides not matched to a gene: 4. In DNA form, the CDR3 reads TGTGCCAGCAGCTTTGGGCTAGCGGGCTCCTACGAGCAGTACTTC. Translating gives CASSFGLAGSYEQYF.

The chain is built from TRBV21-1 and TRBJ1-2. TRBV21-1 is a pseudogene locus. The CDR3 is made up of 18 amino acids. CDR3 bases: TGTGCCAGCAGCAAAGTTGAGGCTTTACGGCCCACGTCATATGGCTACACCTTC. This translates into CASSKVEALRPTSYGYTF.

This rearrangement joins TRBV28 to TRBJ1-5; tentative D call: TRBD1 (5 bases). Trimming shortened V by 6 bases and J by 0 bases, and 12 bases separated the two germline ends. This CDR3 contains 15 residues. Germline V gives CDR1 MDHEN, CDR2 SYDVKM. CDR3 loop: CASSGGGYSNQPQHF. The CDR3, as DNA: TGTGCCAGCAGCGGGGGGGGGTATAGCAATCAGCCCCAGCATTTT.

This chain links TRBV5-1 with TRBJ2-3; D is undetermined. Trimming took off 3 bases at V and 0 bases at J, with 14 bases between the two ends. This CDR3 region has 16 residues. In germline, CDR1 is SGHRS, CDR2 YFSETQ. Written as DNA, the CDR3 is TGCGCCAGCAGCTCCATCTTACTTTCTAGCACAGATACGCAGTATTTT. Protein: CASSSILLSSTDTQYF.

The rearrangement joins TRBV5-1 to TRBJ1-6, with D unclear. Per germline, CDR1 SGHRS and CDR2 YFSETQ. V was shortened by 2 bases and J by 8 bases, with 11 bases between the two germline ends. The CDR3 consists of 14 residues. The CDR3 DNA is TGCGCCAGCAGCTTCGAATCCGGGTATTCACCCCTCCACTTT. Its protein is CASSFESGYSPLHF.

The chain has TRBV6-5 and TRBJ2-2; the D is unclear. Looked up from germline, CDR1 is MNHEY and CDR2 is SVGAGI. Trimming stripped 6 bases from V and 2 bases from J, with 7 bases between. CDR3 length equals 13 residues. The CDR3 sequence is CASSQVNTGELFF. The CDR3 nucleotides read TGTGCCAGCAGCCAGGTTAACACCGGGGAGCTGTTTTTT.

The chain carries TRBV6-1 and TRBJ1-5, with D maybe TRBD1 (6 bases). Germline lookup yields CDR1 MNHNS and CDR2 SASEGT. The V end lost 3 bases, the J end lost 3 bases, and 15 bases lay between the germline ends. The CDR3 consists of 16 residues. CDR3 nucleotide sequence: TGTGCCAGCAGTGATGGTTTCAGGGGAGACAATCAGCCCCAGCATTTT. Its translation: CASSDGFRGDNQPQHF.

The genes are TRBV5-1 and TRBJ2-3, with TRBD1 identical over 7 bases. The CDR3 is 15 residues long. The germline V gene has CDR1 SGHRS and CDR2 YFSETQ. The V gene end was trimmed by 4 bases and the J gene end by 0 bases; junction bases not matched to a gene: 5. In DNA form, the CDR3 reads TGCGCCAGCAGCGGGGGACAGACTAGCACAGATACGCAGTATTTT. This sequence encodes CASSGGQTSTDTQYF.

The rearrangement uses TRBV5-1 and TRBJ2-1, with D perhaps TRBD2 (6 bases). CDR3 size: 13 residues. Per the germline V gene, CDR1 is SGHRS and CDR2 is YFSETQ. V gave up 0 bases and J gave up 7 bases, with 8 bases separating them. The DNA for the CDR3 is TGCGCCAGCAGCTTGGTCGGGACTAATGAGCAGTTCTTC. This gives the protein CASSLVGTNEQFF. Complete variable domain (other parts from reference TRBV5-1 and TRBJ2-1): KAGVTQTPRYLIKTRGQQVTLSCSPISGHRSVSWYQQTPGQGLQFLFEYFSETQRNKGNFPGRFSGRQFSNSRSEMNVSTLELGDSALYLCASSLVGTNEQFFGPGTRLTVL.

The rearrangement uses TRBV2 and TRBJ2-3; D remains ambiguous. With 4 bases removed from V and 5 bases from J, the gap between germline ends came to 13 bases. The CDR3 has 14 residues. Germline V gives CDR1 SNHLY, CDR2 FYNNEI. In DNA, the CDR3 is TGTGCCAGCAGTGTGTTACCCCTAGTAGATACGCAGTATTTT. Encoded protein: CASSVLPLVDTQYF.

This clone was seen just once. The rearrangement joins TRBV5-1 to TRBJ1-4, with 8 bases aligning to TRBD1. V was clipped by 2 bases and J by 6 bases; unmatched bases: 6. CDR3 size: 15 residues. Germline V CDR1 and CDR2: SGHRS, YFSETQ. CDR3 nucleotide sequence: TGCGCCAGCAGCTTACGCCCGACAGGGGATGAAAAACTGTTTTTT. Residues: CASSLRPTGDEKLFF.

The V and J genes are TRBV27 and TRBJ1-2, with 8 bases that match TRBD1. This CDR3 spans 14 amino acids. J gave up 8 bases and V 6 bases, and 11 bases lay outside the gene matches. CDR1 is MNHEY, CDR2 SMNVEV, per germline (reference sequence). The CDR3 loop reads CASSYRDRSGGYTF. Written as DNA, the CDR3 is TGTGCCAGCAGCTATAGGGACAGGAGCGGCGGCTACACCTTC.

The chain is built from TRBV5-6 and TRBJ1-1; D is unclear. With 0 bases removed from V and 7 bases from J, the gap between germline ends came to 10 bases. The CDR3 runs to 13 residues. From germline, CDR1 is SGHDT and CDR2 YYEEEE. The CDR3 reads CASSLANRSEAFF. In DNA form, the CDR3 reads TGTGCCAGCAGCTTGGCCAATAGGAGTGAAGCTTTCTTT.

V is TRBV1 and J is TRBJ1-1; TRBD1 was called by the table and not checked on the DNA. TRBV1 is designated a pseudogene. The CDR3 consists of 15 residues. The CDR3 sequence is CTSSQDTTGEGGAFF. The CDR3 region has the DNA TGCACCAGCAGCCAAGATACGACAGGGGAAGGCGGCGCTTTCTTT.

The V and J genes are TRBV2 and TRBJ2-7; 7 positions agree with TRBD2. The CDR3 is 16 amino acids. Per germline, CDR1 SNHLY and CDR2 FYNNEI. Trimming at V came to 3 bases and at J to 5 bases, leaving 13 bases not matched to a gene. CDR3 in DNA: TGTGCCAGCAGTGAGTCGACTACCAGAGCGGGGCACGAGCAGTACGTC. Translated, it gives CASSESTTRAGHEQYV.

V usage is TRBV15 and J usage is TRBJ2-7; the match to TRBD2 covers 9 bases. Germline-derived CDR1 and CDR2 are LNHNV and YYDKDF (reference sequence). The CDR3 consists of 17 residues. Unmatched junction bases numbered 7, after V lost 1 base and J lost 0 bases. CDR3 sequence (DNA): TGTGCCACCAGCAGAGCCGTCGGAGCGGGAGGCTCCTACGAGCAGTACGTC. Translation: CATSRAVGAGGSYEQYV.

This chain links TRBV12-5 with TRBJ2-6, with a weak D call TRBD1 (6 bases). The CDR3 consists of 20 residues. The germline V and J ends were trimmed by 5 bases and 3 bases, with 26 bases remaining between them. Germline V gene lookup returns CDR1 LGHNT and CDR2 FRNRAP. The CDR3 loop is CASGRNRESVLFFGANVLTF. CDR3 DNA: TGTGCTAGTGGTAGAAACAGGGAATCGGTCCTTTTTTTTGGGGCCAACGTCCTGACTTTC.

A few counts support this clone. The chain links TRBV6-5 to TRBJ2-1, with 16 bases aligning to TRBD2. V lost 8 bases to trimming and J lost 15 bases; unmatched junction nucleotides: 10. The CDR3 runs 14 residues. CDR1 MNHEY and CDR2 SVGAGI come from the germline V gene. The CDR3 reads CASPGGLAGGPLFF. The CDR3 DNA follows: TGTGCCAGCCCCGGGGGACTAGCGGGAGGGCCCCTGTTCTTC.

V is TRBV15 and J is TRBJ2-3, with D possibly matching TRBD2 (6 bases). Germline V gene lookup returns CDR1 LNHNV and CDR2 YYDKDF (reference sequence). V gave up 6 bases and J gave up 4 bases, with 17 bases separating them. This CDR3 is built from 15 residues. CDR3 protein: CATSTGGISADTQYF. The CDR3, as DNA: TGTGCCACCAGTACCGGCGGGATCTCAGCAGATACGCAGTATTTT. The complete variable domain, with remaining parts taken from reference TRBV15 and TRBJ2-3, reads DAMVIQNPRYQVTQFGKPVTLSCSQTLNHNVMYWYQQKSSQAPKLLFHYYDKDFNNEADTPDNFQSRRPNTSFCFLDIRSPGLGDTAMYLCATSTGGISADTQYFGPGTRLTVL.